These 13 T cell receptor beta chains were all obtained from the same sample, sequenced in a study of T cells in Graves' hyperthyroidism and ophthalmopathy. The source material, RNA transcripts, was used to amplify TCR beta CDR3 regions. HTBI primers were the set used in a first-round RT-PCR of the TCR CDR3. TCRdb redid the calling of the multiplex PCR reads with MiXCR, one entry per CDR3 protein. The sample carries hundreds of thousands of distinct CDR3 sequences, around 38% recorded once. Material for sequencing was blood. Receptors were obtained from a man aged 18-30 years with Graves' hyperthyroidism.

The chain links TRBV7-3 to TRBJ2-7, with 13 bases that match TRBD2. Germline values: CDR1 SGHTA, CDR2 FQGTGA. The CDR3 has 16 residues. The V segment lost 3 bases and the J segment 5 bases; nucleotides outside the gene matches: 7. CDR3 sequence: CASSFPGTSGNDEQYF. As DNA, the CDR3 is TGTGCCAGCAGCTTCCCCGGGACTAGCGGGAATGACGAGCAGTACTTC. The variable domain in full, completed from reference TRBV7-3 and TRBJ2-7, reads GAGVSQTPSNKVTEKGKYVELRCDPISGHTALYWYRQSLGQGPEFLIYFQGTGAADDSGLPNDRFFAVRPEGSVSTLKIQRTERGDSAVYLCASSFPGTSGNDEQYFGPGTRLTVT.

The V call is TRBV9, the J call TRBJ1-6; 9 positions agree with TRBD1. Germline V gene lookup returns CDR1 SGDLS and CDR2 YYNGEE. The junction had 7 bases not matched to a gene; V was cut back by 2 bases and J by 7 bases. The CDR3 spans 16 residues. As DNA, the CDR3 is TGTGCCAGCAGCGTTACGGCCGGGACAGGGAATTCACCCCTCCACTTT. This sequence encodes CASSVTAGTGNSPLHF.

This clonotype was seen many times. The V and J genes are TRBV7-9 and TRBJ1-2; a weak D match, TRBD1 (5 bases). Germline CDR1 is SEHNR and CDR2 is FQNEAQ (reference sequence). Between the trimmed V and J ends, which lost 5 bases and 8 bases, there was a span of 15 bases. CDR3 length: 13 residues. The CDR3 region is CASSTGTRDGYTF. In DNA form, the CDR3 reads TGTGCCAGCAGCACCGGGACCCGGGACGGCTACACCTTC.

On this clonotype: A much more abundant neighbour one base away suggests this may be a read error. The CDR3 DNA reads as TGTACCAGCAGCTTAGCCTCAGGCCGTTCCTACGAGCAGTACTTC. Encoded protein: CTSSLASGRSYEQYF. The V call is TRBV7-2, the J call TRBJ2-7; D uncertain. Per germline, CDR1 SGHTA and CDR2 FQGNSA. The CDR3 is 15 amino acids. Trimming removed 0 bases at V and 1 base at J, with 10 bases between.

This clonotype was picked up many times. The germline gene is not matched at one end of the junction; a read error may be the cause. The rearrangement uses TRBV4-1 and TRBJ1-2; 8 bases fit TRBD1. CDR3 size: 12 residues. Germline CDR1 reads MGHRA; CDR2 reads YSYEKL. CDR3 DNA: TGTGCCAGTAGTCAGGGGGCGGATGGCTACACCTTC. Amino acids: CASSQGADGYTF.

This chain joins TRBV9 and TRBJ2-2, with no clear D. Germline V CDR1 and CDR2: SGDLS, YYNGEE. V was shortened by 5 bases and J by 0 bases, with 14 bases between the two germline ends. The CDR3 covers 16 residues. Here the CDR3 reads CASSRPYHANTGELFF. The CDR3 region has the DNA TGTGCCAGCAGTCGCCCCTATCACGCGAACACCGGGGAGCTGTTTTTT.

The V gene is TRBV5-1, the J gene TRBJ1-1; D is uncertain. The CDR3 totals 14 residues. Germline CDR1 SGHRS, CDR2 YFSETQ. The germline V and J ends were trimmed by 3 bases and 1 base, with 10 bases remaining between them. DNA for the CDR3: TGCGCCAGCAGCTCCGGACGGCAGAACACTGAAGCTTTCTTT. This sequence encodes CASSSGRQNTEAFF.

V is TRBV5-1 and J is TRBJ1-5, with 7 positions matching TRBD1. The V gene's germline CDR1 is SGHRS and CDR2 YFSETQ. The CDR3 runs to 14 residues. V gave up 6 bases and J gave up 3 bases; unmatched junction bases: 6. The CDR3 is CASKAGGINQPQHF. The DNA for the CDR3 is TGCGCCAGCAAAGCAGGGGGGATCAATCAGCCCCAGCATTTT.

This clonotype has ten or more counts. An end of the junction differs from the germline gene, which may be a read error. The V gene is TRBV2, the J gene TRBJ2-7, with 8 bases lining up with TRBD1. Looked up from germline, CDR1 is SNHLY and CDR2 is FYNNEI. The CDR3 runs to 14 residues. CDR3 protein: CASSEGTGAYEQYF. The CDR3 DNA sequence: TGCGCCAGCAGTGAGGGGACAGGTGCCTACGAGCAGTACTTC.

In its sample, this clonotype was seen a few times. The chain combines TRBV4-1 with TRBJ2-7; 7 nucleotides match TRBD2. V trimming: 1 base; J trimming: 6 bases; junction bases outside the gene matches: 12. The CDR3 is 16 residues long. The germline V gene has CDR1 MGHRA and CDR2 YSYEKL. CDR3 coding DNA: TGCGCCAGCAGCCAAGTCTGGAGGGAGGGCCTCGTCGAGCAGTACTTC. Translated, it gives CASSQVWREGLVEQYF.

Ten or more counts support this clonotype. The CDR3 region is CASSFGTGNNYGYTF. The CDR3 DNA reads TGTGCCAGCAGCTTTGGGACAGGGAACAACTATGGCTACACCTTC. The V call is TRBV11-2, the J call TRBJ1-2; 9 bases agree with TRBD1. The germline V gene encodes CDR1 SGHAT and CDR2 FQNNGV. The CDR3 has 15 amino acids. J gave up 2 bases and V 3 bases, and 4 bases lay outside the gene matches.

This chain links TRBV20-1 with TRBJ2-7, with D tentatively TRBD1 or TRBD2 (5 bases each). The germline CDR1 and CDR2 sequences are DFQATT and SNEGSKA (reference sequence). Trimming left V 3 bases short and J 8 bases short, with 8 bases between. This CDR3 has 10 amino acids. CDR3 loop: CSASGTQQYF. CDR3 DNA: TGCAGTGCTAGTGGGACGCAGCAGTACTTC.

Concerning this clonotype itself: Just one base apart from a much larger clone, this may be a read error. The chain uses TRBV15 and TRBJ2-7; 10 bases match TRBD1. The trim removed 3 bases at V and 2 bases at J, leaving 4 bases unmatched. The CDR3 length is 15 residues. The germline gives CDR1 LNHNV, CDR2 YYDKDF (reference sequence). The CDR3 DNA reads as TGTGCCACCAGCAGGACAGGGGGCTATCCCTACGAGCAGTACTTC. This sequence encodes CATSRTGGYPYEQYF.